Listed below are T cell receptor beta chains from one sample, sequenced in a study of blood T cell repertoires in COVID-19. Measured with immunoSEQ multiplex PCR; TCRdb has only the in-frame clones, and not every one. Of about 280,000 clones listed, about nine tenths were seen once; the top ten hold over 8.5%. The sample taken for sequencing was peripheral blood. These receptors all come from a woman younger than 45 with COVID-19, enrolled during active disease. CDR3s include the opening cysteine and the closing phenylalanine or tryptophan. The D gene is left open where the match is weak. Clone size, where shown, is once, few, many, or a class for clones that have expanded.

v_call,d_call,j_call,clone_size,cdr3_aa,cdr3_nt
TRBV11-2,.,TRBJ2-7,once,CASSSRQGKYEQYF,TGTGCCAGCAGCTCCCGGCAGGGGAAGTACGAGCAGTACTTC
TRBV9,TRBD1,TRBJ1-1,.,CASSSGTGGMNTEAFF,TGTGCCAGCAGCAGTGGGACAGGGGGTATGAACACTGAAGCTTTCTTT
TRBV28,TRBD1,TRBJ1-1,.,CASTGGLGTEAFF,TGTGCCAGCACAGGGGGCTTGGGCACTGAAGCTTTCTTT
TRBV19,.,TRBJ2-7,.,CASSWGLRDSYEQYF,TGTGCCAGTAGTTGGGGACTCCGGGACAGTTACGAGCAGTACTTC
TRBV14,.,TRBJ2-7,.,CASSLSRGYEQYF,TGTGCCAGCAGCCTATCACGGGGATACGAGCAGTACTTC
TRBV5-3,.,TRBJ2-3,.,CARSSLRVGRDTQYF,TGTGCCAGAAGCTCTCTTCGGGTAGGGAGAGATACGCAGTATTTT
TRBV6-5,TRBD1,TRBJ2-7,.,CASTRQGTIYEQYF,TGTGCCAGCACAAGACAGGGTACAATCTACGAGCAGTACTTC
TRBV30,.,TRBJ1-2,.,CAWSSSGREGDGYTF,TGTGCCTGGAGTTCCTCCGGCAGGGAAGGTGATGGCTACACCTTC
TRBV9,TRBD1,TRBJ1-2,.,CASSQTGGAPYGYTF,TGTGCCAGCTCTCAGACAGGGGGCGCCCCCTATGGCTACACCTTC
TRBV18,TRBD2,TRBJ2-1,few,CASSPLAGGSYNEQFF,TGTGCCAGCTCACCACTAGCGGGGGGCTCCTACAATGAGCAGTTCTTC
TRBV19,TRBD1,TRBJ2-7,.,CASRGTGQYEQYF,TGTGCCAGTAGAGGGACAGGCCAATACGAGCAGTACTTC
TRBV5-6,TRBD1,TRBJ1-5,.,CASSLYRGPHQPQHF,TGTGCCAGCAGCTTGTACAGGGGGCCCCATCAGCCCCAGCATTTT
TRBV7-9,.,TRBJ2-7,.,CASSFSTKAYEQYF,TGTGCCAGCAGCTTTAGCACTAAAGCCTACGAGCAGTACTTC
TRBV6-5,TRBD1,TRBJ1-2,.,CASKDRFYGYTF,TGTGCCAGCAAGGACAGGTTCTATGGCTACACCTTC
TRBV5-4,.,TRBJ1-2,.,CASSRTQGVEGYTF,TGTGCCAGCAGCCGAACCCAAGGGGTCGAAGGCTACACCTTC
TRBV28,.,TRBJ1-2,.,CASSSGTFIGYTF,TGTGCCAGCAGTTCCGGGACTTTCATAGGCTACACCTTC
TRBV6-5,TRBD1,TRBJ1-6,.,CASSYLLGQALSPLHF,TGTGCCAGCAGTTACTTGCTTGGACAGGCCCTATCACCCCTCCACTTT
TRBV6-5,TRBD1,TRBJ2-7,.,CASRSPGQGVDEQYF,TGTGCCAGCAGATCACCGGGACAGGGGGTGGATGAGCAGTACTTC
TRBV7-6,.,TRBJ2-7,once,CASSLGAEQYF,TGTGCCAGCAGCTTAGGGGCCGAGCAGTACTTC
TRBV3-1/TRBV3-2,.,TRBJ2-7,.,CASSHLGTSRLMNSYEQYF,TGTGCCAGCAGCCACCTAGGGACATCAAGGTTGATGAATTCCTACGAGCAGTACTTC
TRBV5-8,.,TRBJ1-2,few,CASSHFFRPLPTF,TGTGCCAGCAGCCATTTTTTCAGGCCCCTCCCCACCTTC
TRBV6-4,TRBD1,TRBJ1-2,once,CASRGPGGTGGYTF,TGTGCCAGCAGGGGCCCAGGGGGAACAGGAGGCTACACCTTC
TRBV27,.,TRBJ2-5,.,CASSPRWPARETQYF,TGTGCCAGCAGTCCCCGGTGGCCCGCGAGGGAGACCCAGTACTTC
TRBV5-1,.,TRBJ2-2,.,CASSLNTGELFF,TGCGCCAGCAGTCTAAACACCGGGGAGCTGTTTTTT
TRBV6-5,.,TRBJ2-2,.,CARGAGNTGELFF,TGTGCCCGGGGGGCAGGGAACACCGGGGAGCTGTTTTTT